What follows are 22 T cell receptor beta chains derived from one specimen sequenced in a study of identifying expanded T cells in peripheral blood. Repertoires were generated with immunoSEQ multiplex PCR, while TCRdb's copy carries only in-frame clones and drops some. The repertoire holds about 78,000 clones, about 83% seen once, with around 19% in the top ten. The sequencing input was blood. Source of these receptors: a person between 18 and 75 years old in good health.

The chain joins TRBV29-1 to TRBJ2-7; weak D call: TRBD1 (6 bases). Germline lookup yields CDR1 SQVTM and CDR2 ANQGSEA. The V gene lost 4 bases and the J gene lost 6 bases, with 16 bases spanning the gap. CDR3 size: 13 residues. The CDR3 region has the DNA TGCAGCGTTGTGCAGGGGAAGAACGGCGAGCAGTACTTC. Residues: CSVVQGKNGEQYF.

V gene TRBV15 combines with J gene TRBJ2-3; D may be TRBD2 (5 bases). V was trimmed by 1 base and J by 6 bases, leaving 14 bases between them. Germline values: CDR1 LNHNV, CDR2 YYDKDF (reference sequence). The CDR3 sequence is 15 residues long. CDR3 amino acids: CATSRANLAPDTQYF. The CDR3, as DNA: TGTGCCACCAGCAGAGCAAACCTAGCCCCGGATACGCAGTATTTT.

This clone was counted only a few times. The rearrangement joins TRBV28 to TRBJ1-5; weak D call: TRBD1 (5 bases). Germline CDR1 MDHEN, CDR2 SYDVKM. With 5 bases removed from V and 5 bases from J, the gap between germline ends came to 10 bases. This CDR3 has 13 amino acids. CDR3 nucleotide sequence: TGTGCCAGCAGTCGGGACGGCGATCAGCCCCAGCATTTT. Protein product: CASSRDGDQPQHF.

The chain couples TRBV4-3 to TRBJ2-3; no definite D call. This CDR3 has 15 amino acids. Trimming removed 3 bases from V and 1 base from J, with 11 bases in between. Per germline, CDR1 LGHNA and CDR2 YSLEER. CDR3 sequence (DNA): TGCGCCAGCAGCCAGACTCGACCCGGCACAGATACGCAGTATTTT. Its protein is CASSQTRPGTDTQYF.

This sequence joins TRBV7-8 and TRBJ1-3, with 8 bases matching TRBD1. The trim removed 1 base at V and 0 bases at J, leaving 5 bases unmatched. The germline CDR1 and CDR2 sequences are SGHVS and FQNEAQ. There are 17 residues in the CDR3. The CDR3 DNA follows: TGTGCCAGCAGCTTAGAGGCAGGGGGCTCCTCTGGAAACACCATATATTTT. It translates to CASSLEAGGSSGNTIYF.

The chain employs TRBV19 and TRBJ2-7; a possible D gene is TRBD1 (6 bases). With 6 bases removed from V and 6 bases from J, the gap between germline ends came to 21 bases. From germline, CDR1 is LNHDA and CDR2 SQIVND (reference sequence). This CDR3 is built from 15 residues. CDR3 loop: CASRTTPGHTAEQYF. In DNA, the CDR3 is TGTGCCAGTAGAACTACGCCGGGACACACCGCCGAGCAGTACTTC.

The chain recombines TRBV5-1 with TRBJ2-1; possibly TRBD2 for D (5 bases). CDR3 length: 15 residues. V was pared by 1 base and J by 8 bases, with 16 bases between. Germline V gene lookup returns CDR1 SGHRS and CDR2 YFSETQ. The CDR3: CASSLFRGSLDEQFF. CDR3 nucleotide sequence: TGCGCCAGCAGCTTGTTCCGGGGTAGTCTTGATGAGCAGTTCTTC.

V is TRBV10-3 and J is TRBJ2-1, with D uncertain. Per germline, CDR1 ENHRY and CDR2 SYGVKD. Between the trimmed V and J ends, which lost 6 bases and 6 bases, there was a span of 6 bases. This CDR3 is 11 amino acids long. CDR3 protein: CAISAFNEQFF. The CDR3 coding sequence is TGTGCCATCAGCGCCTTCAATGAGCAGTTCTTC.

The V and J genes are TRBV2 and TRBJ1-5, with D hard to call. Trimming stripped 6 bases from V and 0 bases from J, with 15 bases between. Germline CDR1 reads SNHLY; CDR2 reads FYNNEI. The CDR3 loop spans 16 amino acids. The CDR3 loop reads CASSDRESYSNQPQHF. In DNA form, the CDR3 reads TGTGCCAGCAGCGATCGAGAATCCTATAGCAATCAGCCCCAGCATTTT.

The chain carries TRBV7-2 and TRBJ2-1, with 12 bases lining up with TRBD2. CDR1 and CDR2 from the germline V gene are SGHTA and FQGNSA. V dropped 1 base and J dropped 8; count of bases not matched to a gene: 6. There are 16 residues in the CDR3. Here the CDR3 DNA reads TGTGCCAGCAGCTTAGAACGTCTAGCGGGAGGGTATGAGCAGTTCTTC. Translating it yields CASSLERLAGGYEQFF.

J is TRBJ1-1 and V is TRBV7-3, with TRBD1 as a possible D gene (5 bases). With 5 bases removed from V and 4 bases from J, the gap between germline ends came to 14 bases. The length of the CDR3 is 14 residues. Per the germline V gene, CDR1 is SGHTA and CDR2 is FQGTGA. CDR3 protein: CASSRLGGSTEAFF. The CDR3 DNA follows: TGTGCCAGCAGCCGGCTTGGGGGGAGCACTGAAGCTTTCTTT.

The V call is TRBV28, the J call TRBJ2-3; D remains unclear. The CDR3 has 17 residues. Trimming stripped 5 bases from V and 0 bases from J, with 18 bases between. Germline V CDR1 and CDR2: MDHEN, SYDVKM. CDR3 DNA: TGTGCCAGCAGTCGTCCGGGCCCGATTCAAAGCACAGATACGCAGTATTTT. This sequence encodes CASSRPGPIQSTDTQYF.

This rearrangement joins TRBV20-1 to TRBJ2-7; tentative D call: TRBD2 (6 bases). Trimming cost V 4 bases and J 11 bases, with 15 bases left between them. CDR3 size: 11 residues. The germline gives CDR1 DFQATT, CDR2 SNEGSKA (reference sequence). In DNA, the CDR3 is TGCAGTGCTATGGGACTTTTAGATAAGTACTTC. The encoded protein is CSAMGLLDKYF.

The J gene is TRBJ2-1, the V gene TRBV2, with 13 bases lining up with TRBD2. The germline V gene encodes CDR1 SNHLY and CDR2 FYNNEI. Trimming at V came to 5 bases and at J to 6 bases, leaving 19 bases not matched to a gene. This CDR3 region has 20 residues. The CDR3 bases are TGTGCCAGCAGTCGAATCTGGACTAGCGGGAGTATGGATCAGGGCAATGAGCAGTTCTTC. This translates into CASSRIWTSGSMDQGNEQFF.

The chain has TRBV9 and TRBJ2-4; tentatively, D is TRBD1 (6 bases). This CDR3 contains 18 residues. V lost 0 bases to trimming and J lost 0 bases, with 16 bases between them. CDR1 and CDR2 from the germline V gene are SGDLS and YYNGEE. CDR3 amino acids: CASSVATGSPLAKNIQYF. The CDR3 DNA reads TGTGCCAGCAGCGTAGCTACAGGGTCGCCGTTAGCCAAAAACATTCAGTACTTC.

The CDR3 nucleotides read TGTGCCAGCAGCTTGGTCGATAGTCGCGGATCTGGAAACACCATATATTTT. Its protein is CASSLVDSRGSGNTIYF. The chain combines TRBV5-6 with TRBJ1-3; D is uncertain. Germline V lookup: CDR1 SGHDT, CDR2 YYEEEE. V lost 0 bases to trimming and J lost 1 base, with 14 bases between them. The CDR3 consists of 17 residues. Using reference TRBV5-6 and TRBJ1-3 for the parts outside the CDR3, the full variable domain is DAGVTQSPTHLIKTRGQQVTLRCSPKSGHDTVSWYQQALGQGPQFIFQYYEEEERQRGNFPDRFSGHQFPNYSSELNVNALLLGDSALYLCASSLVDSRGSGNTIYFGEGSWLTVV.

As DNA, the CDR3 is TGTGCCAGCAGCTTGGGACAGATGAACACTGAAGCTTTCTTT. Protein sequence: CASSLGQMNTEAFF. This chain links TRBV5-8 with TRBJ1-1, with D possibly matching TRBD1 (5 bases). The CDR3 extends over 14 amino acids. V was shortened by 0 bases and J by 0 bases, with 6 bases between the two germline ends. The germline gives CDR1 SGHTS, CDR2 YDEGEE.

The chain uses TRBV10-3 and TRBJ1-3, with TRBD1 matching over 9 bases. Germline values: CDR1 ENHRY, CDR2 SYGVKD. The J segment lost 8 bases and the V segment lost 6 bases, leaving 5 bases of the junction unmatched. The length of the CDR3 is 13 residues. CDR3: CAIRGTGIDTIYF. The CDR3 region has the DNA TGTGCCATCAGAGGGACAGGGATTGACACCATATATTTT.

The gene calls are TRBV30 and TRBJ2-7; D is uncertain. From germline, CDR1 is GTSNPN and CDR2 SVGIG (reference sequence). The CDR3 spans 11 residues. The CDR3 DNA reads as TGTGCGGGTCGCACTACCTACGAGCAGTACTTC. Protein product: CAGRTTYEQYF.

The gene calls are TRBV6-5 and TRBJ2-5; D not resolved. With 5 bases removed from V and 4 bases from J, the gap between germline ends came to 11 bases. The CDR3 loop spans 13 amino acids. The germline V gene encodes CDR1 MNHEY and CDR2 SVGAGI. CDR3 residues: CASSRANRETQYF. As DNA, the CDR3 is TGTGCCAGCAGTAGGGCAAACCGAGAGACCCAGTACTTC.

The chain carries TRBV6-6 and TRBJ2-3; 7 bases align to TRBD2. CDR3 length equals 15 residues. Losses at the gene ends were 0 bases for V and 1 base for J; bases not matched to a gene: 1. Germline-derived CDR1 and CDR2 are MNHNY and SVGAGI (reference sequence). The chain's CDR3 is CASSYSTSGTDTQYF. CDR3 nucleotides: TGTGCCAGCAGTTACTCAACTAGCGGCACAGATACGCAGTATTTT.

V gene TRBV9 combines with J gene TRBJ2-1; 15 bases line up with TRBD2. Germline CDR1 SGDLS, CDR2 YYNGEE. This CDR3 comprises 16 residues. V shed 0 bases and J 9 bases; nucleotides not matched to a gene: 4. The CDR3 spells CASSVEGLAGGIEQFF. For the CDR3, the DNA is TGTGCCAGCAGCGTAGAGGGACTAGCGGGAGGTATTGAGCAGTTCTTC.